The 27 T cell receptor beta chains in this list originate from one sample, sequenced in a study of tumor-infiltrating lymphocytes in primary liver carcinoma. Blood RNA was derived from unsorted whole blood, and germline DNA was extracted too. Starting from approximately 470 ng of total RNA, TCR beta cDNA was produced with a primer in the constant region. The TCR beta library was amplified through three nested multiplex PCR rounds in a modified ARM-PCR procedure. PCR rounds one and two used TRBV1-TRBV30 forward primers with a C-beta reverse primer for around 9 cycles each. Using its own MiXCR run on the multiplex PCR reads, TCRdb lists one record per CDR3 protein. The sample lists about 330,000 distinct CDR3 sequences; less than 70% were seen once. The sequenced sample consisted of peripheral blood. These receptors all come from a man aged 40-49 years with primary liver carcinoma and hepatitis B virus infection.

The chain has TRBV28 and TRBJ2-4; D might be TRBD1 or TRBD2, each matching 5 bases. Trimming took 5 bases from V and 3 from J, leaving 17 bases between them. Germline V gives CDR1 MDHEN, CDR2 SYDVKM. The CDR3 is 16 residues long. The CDR3 DNA sequence: TGTGCCAGCAGTCCTCTAGGGGAGTTAGTCAAAAACATTCAGTACTTC. Its protein is CASSPLGELVKNIQYF. Complete variable domain (other parts from reference TRBV28 and TRBJ2-4): DVKVTQSSRYLVKRTGEKVFLECVQDMDHENMFWYRQDPGLGLRLIYFSYDVKMKEKGDIPEGYSVSREKKERFSLILESASTNQTSMYLCASSPLGELVKNIQYFGAGTRLSVL.

Concerning this clonotype: This CDR3 is missing its conserved last phenylalanine or tryptophan, likely due to a read error. The gene calls are TRBV11-2 and TRBJ2-5, with a possible D match to TRBD2 (5 bases). The germline V gene encodes CDR1 SGHAT and CDR2 FQNNGV. V was shortened by 6 bases and J by 3 bases, with 14 bases between the two germline ends. CDR3 length equals 14 residues. The CDR3 region has the DNA TGTGCCAGCAGGTTAACCAGCGGAAAAGAGACCCAGTACTCC. This sequence encodes CASRLTSGKETQYS.

The chain links TRBV11-1 to TRBJ2-1, with D maybe TRBD2 (6 bases). The germline V gene has CDR1 SGHAT and CDR2 FQDESV (reference sequence). Deletions cut 6 bases from V and 8 bases from J, with 23 bases between. The CDR3 is 16 residues long. CDR3 in DNA: TGTGCCAGCAGTTCTCCCTTGTCGGGAGAGGGATATGAGCAGTTCTTC. Its translation is CASSSPLSGEGYEQFF.

In the case of this clonotype: With a much larger clone just one base away, this may be a read error. Here the CDR3 DNA reads TGCAGCGTTAAACCCTCGGGGAATGGGGCCAACGTCCTGACTTTC. This translates into CSVKPSGNGANVLTF. The gene calls are TRBV29-1 and TRBJ2-6, with a tentative D call TRBD2 (5 bases). CDR1 is SQVTM and CDR2 is ANQGSEA in the germline V gene. This CDR3 region has 15 residues. Trimming pared 5 bases from V and 3 bases from J, leaving 14 bases between.

The chain carries TRBV28 and TRBJ2-5; 8 bases are a match to TRBD2. V was clipped by 6 bases and J by 5 bases; unmatched bases: 11. Germline V CDR1 and CDR2: MDHEN, SYDVKM. This CDR3 has 15 residues. CDR3: CASRQDWAGGETQYF. The CDR3 DNA follows: TGTGCCAGCAGGCAGGATTGGGCGGGAGGTGAGACCCAGTACTTC.

The chain joins TRBV18 to TRBJ1-1; 7 nucleotides align to TRBD1. The CDR3 sequence is 16 residues long. Germline CDR1 and CDR2: KGHSH and LQKENI. The J segment lost 0 bases and the V segment lost 8 bases, leaving 12 bases of the junction unmatched. CDR3 nucleotides: TGTGCCAGCCGTAACCTCGGCAGGGGGATGAACACTGAAGCTTTCTTT. Translated, it gives CASRNLGRGMNTEAFF.

The chain carries TRBV29-1 and TRBJ2-3; TRBD1 matches at 7 bases. Germline CDR1 and CDR2: SQVTM and ANQGSEA. The CDR3 totals 15 residues. V was pared by 4 bases and J by 0 bases, with 7 bases of the junction left unmatched. The DNA for the CDR3 is TGCAGCGTTGGAACAGGGGCCGCGAGCACAGATACGCAGTATTTT. Protein product: CSVGTGAASTDTQYF.

Notes on this clonotype: Lacking the conserved final phenylalanine or tryptophan, this CDR3 likely reflects a read error. The gene calls are TRBV11-2 and TRBJ2-1, with a weak D call TRBD2 (6 bases). V lost 4 bases to trimming and J lost 1 base, with 14 bases between them. CDR1 is SGHAT, CDR2 FQNNGV, per germline. The CDR3 loop spans 16 amino acids. This CDR3 is CASSWDLGSSYNEQFL. The DNA for the CDR3 is TGTGCCAGCAGCTGGGACCTCGGGAGTTCCTACAATGAGCAGTTCCTC.

The chain carries TRBV11-2 and TRBJ2-4; 8 bases match TRBD2. V lost 5 bases and J lost 2; bases outside the gene matches: 11. The germline V gene encodes CDR1 SGHAT and CDR2 FQNNGV. The CDR3 totals 17 residues. The CDR3 DNA is TGTGCCAGCAGCGTGCCCGGGACTAGTCGAACCAAAAACATTCAGTACTTC. It codes for CASSVPGTSRTKNIQYF. Combining the CDR3 with reference TRBV11-2 and TRBJ2-4 gives the whole variable domain EAGVAQSPRYKIIEKRQSVAFWCNPISGHATLYWYQQILGQGPKLLIQFQNNGVVDDSQLPKDRFSAERLKGVDSTLKIQPAKLEDSAVYLCASSVPGTSRTKNIQYFGAGTRLSVL.

This chain connects TRBV11-2 to TRBJ2-7; D not resolved. The CDR3 consists of 12 residues. Germline CDR1 reads SGHAT; CDR2 reads FQNNGV. V lost 5 bases to trimming and J lost 4 bases, with 9 bases between them. The CDR3 nucleotides read TGTGCCAGCAGCACCCATCATTACGAGCAGTACTTC. Amino acids: CASSTHHYEQYF.

As regards this clonotype: Lacking the conserved final phenylalanine or tryptophan, this CDR3 likely reflects a read error. This chain links TRBV11-2 with TRBJ2-3; 8 bases agree with TRBD2. V shed 5 bases and J 2 bases; nucleotides not matched to a gene: 6. The CDR3 covers 15 residues. CDR1 is SGHAT, CDR2 FQNNGV, per germline. The CDR3: CASSDSGIFTDTQYL. The CDR3 DNA is TGTGCCAGCAGCGATAGCGGGATTTTCACAGATACGCAGTATCTG.

A word on this clonotype: This may be a read error, as it is one base from a much larger clone. This rearrangement joins TRBV4-2 to TRBJ1-1; D not resolved. CDR3 length: 13 amino acids. Looked up from germline, CDR1 is LGHNA and CDR2 is YNFKEQ. CDR3 bases: TGTGTCAGCAGCCAAGAGACTAAGGGAGAAGCTTTCTTT. Translating gives CVSSQETKGEAFF.

J is TRBJ2-5 and V is TRBV4-2; 12 positions agree with TRBD2. This CDR3 is built from 15 residues. The germline V gene has CDR1 LGHNA and CDR2 YNFKEQ. V lost 3 bases and J lost 4; bases outside the gene matches: 3. The CDR3 bases are TGTGCCAGCAGCCAGGGACTAGCGGGTAGAGAGACCCAGTACTTC. Translation: CASSQGLAGRETQYF.

The sample holds many counts of this clonotype. This sequence joins TRBV6-2 or TRBV6-3 and TRBJ2-5; D could derive from TRBD1 or TRBD2 (5 bases each). The germline V and J ends were trimmed by 3 bases and 7 bases, with 12 bases remaining between them. Germline V lookup: CDR1 MNHEY, CDR2 SVGEGT. The CDR3 is 13 amino acids. CDR3 sequence reads: CASSYLGVRTQYF. The CDR3 DNA reads TGTGCCAGCAGTTATCTGGGGGTTCGGACCCAGTACTTC.

The table lists this clonotype with a count of one. The CDR3: CASTPGTSVGYEQYF. The CDR3 DNA follows: TGTGCCAGCACCCCCGGGACTAGCGTGGGCTACGAGCAGTACTTC. The chain combines TRBV28 with TRBJ2-7; 10 positions agree with TRBD2. The length of the CDR3 is 15 residues. The germline V gene has CDR1 MDHEN and CDR2 SYDVKM. The V and J ends lost 7 bases and 3 bases, in that order; junction bases with no gene match: 9.

About this clonotype itself: Its ends do not fully match the called genes, so a read error is possible. V is TRBV11-2 and J is TRBJ1-5, with 7 bases that match TRBD1. In germline, CDR1 is SGHAT, CDR2 FQNNGV. The CDR3 loop spans 15 amino acids. The chain's CDR3 is CANSQGQLSKQPQHF. The CDR3 DNA sequence: TGTGCCAACAGCCAGGGACAGCTTAGCAAACAGCCCCAGCATTTT.

For this clonotype: A read error may account for a junction end that differs from germline. This chain connects TRBV11-2 to TRBJ2-3; a weak D match, TRBD2 (5 bases). This CDR3 has 14 residues. CDR1 is SGHAT, CDR2 FQNNGV, per germline. This CDR3 is CANSIGLDPDTQYF. The CDR3 DNA sequence: TGTGCCAACAGCATAGGACTGGACCCAGATACGCAGTATTTT.

As to this clonotype: A much larger clone lies a single base off, so this may be a read error. The chain couples TRBV12-3 or TRBV12-4 to TRBJ2-1, with TRBD2 matching over 8 bases. This CDR3 has 15 residues. CDR3 DNA sequence: TGTACCAGCAGTTTTTTCAGCGGGAGCGCAGGTGAGCAGTTCTTC. This sequence encodes CTSSFFSGSAGEQFF.

With respect to this clonotype: A much larger clonotype is one base distant, so this may be a read error. The rearrangement joins TRBV6-2 or TRBV6-3 to TRBJ2-1; weak D call: TRBD2 (6 bases). CDR1 and CDR2 (germline): MNHEY, SVGEGT. This CDR3 is built from 15 residues. CDR3 loop: CASSLAGGAYNVQFF. CDR3 coding DNA: TGTGCCAGCAGTTTGGCAGGAGGGGCCTACAATGTGCAGTTCTTC.

This clonotype occurred a few times. The chain uses TRBV6-1 and TRBJ1-2, with 7 positions matching TRBD1. The junction had 7 bases not matched to a gene; V was cut back by 4 bases and J by 8 bases. The CDR3 has 13 residues. From germline, CDR1 is MNHNS and CDR2 SASEGT. CDR3 loop: CASSGDRVGGYTF. The DNA for the CDR3 is TGTGCCAGCAGTGGAGACAGGGTTGGGGGCTACACCTTC.

This clonotype was seen ten or more times. The chain combines TRBV6-5 with TRBJ2-7, with TRBD1 matching 10 bases. This CDR3 is built from 16 residues. Germline V gene sequence: CDR1 MNHEY, CDR2 SVGAGI. V lost 0 bases, J lost 5 bases, and 7 bases stayed unmatched. The CDR3 reads CASSYSSGQGSNEQYF. The CDR3 nucleotides are TGTGCCAGCAGTTACTCATCGGGACAGGGGTCCAACGAGCAGTACTTC.

The J gene is TRBJ1-4, the V gene TRBV14; unclear D gene. The CDR3 consists of 16 residues. V lost 0 bases to trimming and J lost 4 bases, with 12 bases between them. Germline V gene sequence: CDR1 SGHDN, CDR2 FVKESK. The CDR3 nucleotides are TGTGCCAGCAGCCAAGATCCCGGCGCCCGTAATGAAAAACTGTTTTTT. Residues: CASSQDPGARNEKLFF.

The gene calls are TRBV13 and TRBJ2-3, with 9 bases identical to TRBD2. The CDR3 runs to 17 residues. CDR1 is PRHDT, CDR2 FYEKMQ, per germline (reference sequence). J lost 4 bases, V lost 2 bases, and 10 bases had no gene match. CDR3 amino acids: CASSLKARGRAPDTQYF. CDR3 bases: TGTGCCAGCAGCTTAAAAGCTCGCGGGAGGGCCCCAGATACGCAGTATTTT. The full variable domain, rest sourced from reference TRBV13 and TRBJ2-3, is AAGVIQSPRHLIKEKRETATLKCYPIPRHDTVYWYQQGPGQDPQFLISFYEKMQSDKGSIPDRFSAQQFSDYHSELNMSSLELGDSALYFCASSLKARGRAPDTQYFGPGTRLTVL.

At least ten counts were recorded for this clonotype. At one end the junction does not follow the germline gene, possibly because of a read error. CDR3 sequence: CASSEFGALPYF. CDR3 in DNA: TGTGCCAGCAGTGAATTTGGAGCACTTCCTTACTTT. V and J are TRBV6-1 and TRBJ1-3; D unresolved. Germline CDR1 reads MNHNS; CDR2 reads SASEGT. The CDR3 is 12 residues long.

The gene calls are TRBV11-2 and TRBJ2-2; D gene uncertain. This CDR3 is built from 16 residues. Germline V gives CDR1 SGHAT, CDR2 FQNNGV. V lost 2 bases and J lost 8, with 18 bases in between. This CDR3 is CASSLLLQQRSGELFF. The CDR3 nucleotides are TGTGCCAGCAGCTTATTACTTCAGCAGAGATCGGGGGAGCTGTTTTTT.

Points on this clonotype: This CDR3 is missing its conserved last phenylalanine or tryptophan, likely due to a read error. The J gene is TRBJ2-4, the V gene TRBV28; D may be TRBD2 (6 bases). Germline V CDR1 and CDR2: MDHEN, SYDVKM. V gave up 3 bases and J gave up 7 bases, with 22 bases separating them. The CDR3 spans 17 residues. DNA for the CDR3: TGTGCCAGCAGTTTGGGGCCTCATCGTGGGGGGAAGAACATTCAGTACCTC. As protein: CASSLGPHRGGKNIQYL.

To note about this clonotype: This may be a read error: a much more frequent sequence differs by one nucleotide. The V call is TRBV6-1, the J call TRBJ2-1, with 10 bases aligning to TRBD2. Looked up from germline, CDR1 is MNHNS and CDR2 is SASEGT. The trim removed 9 bases at V and 10 bases at J, leaving 9 bases unmatched. This CDR3 has 13 residues. In DNA form, the CDR3 reads TGTGCCAGAAGAGGACTAGCGGCGGGAGAGCAGTTCTTC. Protein product: CARRGLAAGEQFF.